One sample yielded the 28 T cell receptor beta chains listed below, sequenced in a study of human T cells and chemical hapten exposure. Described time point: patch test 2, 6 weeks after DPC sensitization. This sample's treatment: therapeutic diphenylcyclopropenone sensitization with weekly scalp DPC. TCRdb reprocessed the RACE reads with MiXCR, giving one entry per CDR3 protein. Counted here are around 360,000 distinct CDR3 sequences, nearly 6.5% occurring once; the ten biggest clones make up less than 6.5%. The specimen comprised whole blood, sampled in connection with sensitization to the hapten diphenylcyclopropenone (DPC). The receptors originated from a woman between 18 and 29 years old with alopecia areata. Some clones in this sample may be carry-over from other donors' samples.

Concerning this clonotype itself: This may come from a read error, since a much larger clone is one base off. The CDR3 region is CSAKDLQRGADTQYF. CDR3 bases: TGCAGTGCTAAAGATCTCCAGCGGGGGGCAGATACGCAGTATTTT. The V and J genes are TRBV20-1 and TRBJ2-3; the match to TRBD2 covers 9 bases. The germline V gene encodes CDR1 DFQATT and CDR2 SNEGSKA (reference sequence). V gave up 4 bases and J gave up 4 bases; unmatched junction bases: 9. This CDR3 has 15 amino acids.

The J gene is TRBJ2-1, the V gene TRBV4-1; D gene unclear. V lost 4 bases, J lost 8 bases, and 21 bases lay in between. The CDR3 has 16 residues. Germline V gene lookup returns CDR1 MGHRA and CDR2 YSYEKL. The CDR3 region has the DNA TGCGCCAGCAGCCTGTATGACCTGGGCGGAGTTGATGAGCAGTTCTTC. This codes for CASSLYDLGGVDEQFF.

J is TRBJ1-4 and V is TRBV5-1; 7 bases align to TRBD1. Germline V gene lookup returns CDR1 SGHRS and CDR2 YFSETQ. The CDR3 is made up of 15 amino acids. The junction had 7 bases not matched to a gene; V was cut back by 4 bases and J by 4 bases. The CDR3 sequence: CASSPGTAGNEKLFF. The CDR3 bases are TGCGCCAGCAGCCCAGGGACAGCCGGTAATGAAAAACTGTTTTTT. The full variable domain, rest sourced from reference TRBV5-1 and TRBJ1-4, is KAGVTQTPRYLIKTRGQQVTLSCSPISGHRSVSWYQQTPGQGLQFLFEYFSETQRNKGNFPGRFSGRQFSNSRSEMNVSTLELGDSALYLCASSPGTAGNEKLFFGSGTQLSVL.

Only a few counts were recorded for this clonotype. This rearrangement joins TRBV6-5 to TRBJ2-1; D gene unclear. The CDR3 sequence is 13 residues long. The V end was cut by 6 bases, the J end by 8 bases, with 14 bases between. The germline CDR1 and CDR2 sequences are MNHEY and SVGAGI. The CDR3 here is CASRTYSGDEQFF. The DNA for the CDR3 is TGTGCCAGCAGGACCTATAGTGGCGATGAGCAGTTCTTC.

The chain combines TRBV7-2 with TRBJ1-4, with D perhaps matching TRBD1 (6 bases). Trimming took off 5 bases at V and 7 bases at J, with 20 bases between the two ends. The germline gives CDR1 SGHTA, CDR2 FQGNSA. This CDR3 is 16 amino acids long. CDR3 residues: CASSQHEGGFGEKLFF. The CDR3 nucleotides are TGTGCCAGCAGCCAACATGAGGGGGGCTTCGGTGAAAAACTGTTTTTT. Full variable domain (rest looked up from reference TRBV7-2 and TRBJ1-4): GAGVSQSPSNKVTEKGKDVELRCDPISGHTALYWYRQSLGQGLEFLIYFQGNSAPDKSGLPSDRFSAERTGGSVSTLTIQRTQQEDSAVYLCASSQHEGGFGEKLFFGSGTQLSVL.

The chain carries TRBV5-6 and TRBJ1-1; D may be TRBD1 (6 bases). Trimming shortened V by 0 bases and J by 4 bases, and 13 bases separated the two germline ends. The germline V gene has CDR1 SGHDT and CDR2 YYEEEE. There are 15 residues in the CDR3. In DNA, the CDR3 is TGTGCCAGCAGCTTGGTCGGGGGGCCGGGCACTGAAGCTTTCTTT. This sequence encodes CASSLVGGPGTEAFF.

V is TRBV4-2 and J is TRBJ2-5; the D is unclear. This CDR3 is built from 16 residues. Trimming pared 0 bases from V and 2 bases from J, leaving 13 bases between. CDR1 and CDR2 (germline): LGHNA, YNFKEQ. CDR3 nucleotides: TGTGCCAGCAGCCAAGATCTGGTTATCCATCAAGAGACCCAGTACTTC. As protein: CASSQDLVIHQETQYF.

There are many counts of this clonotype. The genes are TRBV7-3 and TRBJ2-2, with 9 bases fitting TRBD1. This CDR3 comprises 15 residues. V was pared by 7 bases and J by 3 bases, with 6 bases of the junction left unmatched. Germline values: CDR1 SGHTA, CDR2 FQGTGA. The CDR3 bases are TGTGCCAGCAAACGGGACAGGGCCCACACCGGGGAGCTGTTTTTT. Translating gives CASKRDRAHTGELFF. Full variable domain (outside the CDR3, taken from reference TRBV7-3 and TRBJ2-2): GAGVSQTPSNKVTEKGKYVELRCDPISGHTALYWYRQSLGQGPEFLIYFQGTGAADDSGLPNDRFFAVRPEGSVSTLKIQRTERGDSAVYLCASKRDRAHTGELFFGEGSRLTVL.

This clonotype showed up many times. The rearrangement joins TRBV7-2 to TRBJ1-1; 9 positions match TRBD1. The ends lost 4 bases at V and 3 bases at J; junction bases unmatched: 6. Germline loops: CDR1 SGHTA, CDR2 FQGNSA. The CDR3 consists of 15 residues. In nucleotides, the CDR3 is TGTGCCAGCAGCTGGGGACAGGGAGCTGACACTGAAGCTTTCTTT. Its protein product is CASSWGQGADTEAFF.

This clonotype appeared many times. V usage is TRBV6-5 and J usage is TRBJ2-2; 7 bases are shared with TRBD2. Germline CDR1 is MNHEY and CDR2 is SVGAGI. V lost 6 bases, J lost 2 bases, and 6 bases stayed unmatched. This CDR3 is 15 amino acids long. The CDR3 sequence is CASRPGGDNTGELFF. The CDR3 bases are TGTGCCAGCAGACCGGGGGGAGATAACACCGGGGAGCTGTTTTTT.

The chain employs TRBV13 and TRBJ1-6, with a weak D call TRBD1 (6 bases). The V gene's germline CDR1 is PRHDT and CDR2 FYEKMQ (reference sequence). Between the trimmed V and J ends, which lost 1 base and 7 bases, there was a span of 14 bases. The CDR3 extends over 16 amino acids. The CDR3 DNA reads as TGTGCCAGCAGCTTAGTACAGGGTTTAATGAATTCACCCCTCCACTTT. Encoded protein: CASSLVQGLMNSPLHF.

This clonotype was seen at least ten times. CDR3 region: CASSPEVDSPLHF. In DNA form, the CDR3 reads TGTGCCAGCTCCCCGGAGGTGGATTCACCCCTCCACTTT. The chain recombines TRBV18 with TRBJ1-6; D remains ambiguous. Trimming pared 6 bases from V and 8 bases from J, leaving 11 bases between. The CDR3 loop spans 13 amino acids. Germline CDR1 reads KGHSH; CDR2 reads LQKENI.

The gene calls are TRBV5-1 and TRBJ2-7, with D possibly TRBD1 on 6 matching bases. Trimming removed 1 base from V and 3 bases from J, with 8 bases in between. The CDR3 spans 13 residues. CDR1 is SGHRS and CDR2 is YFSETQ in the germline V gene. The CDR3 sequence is CASSLTGYYEQYF. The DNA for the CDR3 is TGCGCCAGCAGCTTGACAGGGTACTACGAGCAGTACTTC.

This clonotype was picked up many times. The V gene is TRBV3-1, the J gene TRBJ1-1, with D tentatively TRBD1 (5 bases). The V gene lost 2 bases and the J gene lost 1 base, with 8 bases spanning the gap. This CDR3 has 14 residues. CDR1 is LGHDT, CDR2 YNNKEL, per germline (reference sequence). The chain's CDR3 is CASSQRGSNTEAFF. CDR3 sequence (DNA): TGTGCCAGCAGCCAAAGGGGATCGAACACTGAAGCTTTCTTT.

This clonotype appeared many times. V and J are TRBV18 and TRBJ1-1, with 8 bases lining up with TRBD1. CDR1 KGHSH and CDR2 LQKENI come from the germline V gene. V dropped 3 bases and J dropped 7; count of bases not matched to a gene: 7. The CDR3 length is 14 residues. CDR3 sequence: CASSPRGRIGEAFF. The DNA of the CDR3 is TGTGCCAGCTCACCCAGGGGGCGGATCGGTGAAGCTTTCTTT. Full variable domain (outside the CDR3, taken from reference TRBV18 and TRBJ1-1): NAGVMQNPRHLVRRRGQEARLRCSPMKGHSHVYWYRQLPEEGLKFMVYLQKENIIDESGMPKERFSAEFPKEGPSILRIQQVVRGDSAAYFCASSPRGRIGEAFFGQGTRLTVV.

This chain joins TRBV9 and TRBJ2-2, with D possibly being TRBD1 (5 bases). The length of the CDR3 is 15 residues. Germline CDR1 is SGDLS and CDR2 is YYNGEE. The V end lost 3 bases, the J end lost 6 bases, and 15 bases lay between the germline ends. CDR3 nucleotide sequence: TGTGCCAGCAGCGAGACCCTCCAAGGGGCCGGGGAGCTGTTTTTT. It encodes CASSETLQGAGELFF.

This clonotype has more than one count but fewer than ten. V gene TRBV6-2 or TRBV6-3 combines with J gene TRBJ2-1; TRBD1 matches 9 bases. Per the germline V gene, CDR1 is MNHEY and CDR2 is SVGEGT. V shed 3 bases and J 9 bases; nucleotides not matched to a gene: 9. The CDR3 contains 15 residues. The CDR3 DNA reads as TGTGCCAGCAGTTATCTAGGACAGGGGATCGGTGAGCAGTTCTTC. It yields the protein CASSYLGQGIGEQFF.

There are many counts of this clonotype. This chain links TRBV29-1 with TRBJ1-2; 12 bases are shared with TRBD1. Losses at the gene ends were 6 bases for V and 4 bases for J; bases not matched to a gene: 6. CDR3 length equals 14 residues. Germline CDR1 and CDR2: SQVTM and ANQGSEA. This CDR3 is CSVAGTGGPYGYTF. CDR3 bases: TGCAGCGTGGCTGGGACAGGGGGCCCCTATGGCTACACCTTC.

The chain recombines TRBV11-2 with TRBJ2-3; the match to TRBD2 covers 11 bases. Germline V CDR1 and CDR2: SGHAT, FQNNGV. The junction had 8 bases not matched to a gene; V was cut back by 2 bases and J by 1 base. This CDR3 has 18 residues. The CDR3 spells CASSLLSGGAGGTDTQYF. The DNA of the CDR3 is TGTGCCAGCAGCTTACTTAGCGGGGGGGCAGGAGGCACAGATACGCAGTATTTT. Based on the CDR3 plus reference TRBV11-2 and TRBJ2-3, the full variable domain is EAGVAQSPRYKIIEKRQSVAFWCNPISGHATLYWYQQILGQGPKLLIQFQNNGVVDDSQLPKDRFSAERLKGVDSTLKIQPAKLEDSAVYLCASSLLSGGAGGTDTQYFGPGTRLTVL.

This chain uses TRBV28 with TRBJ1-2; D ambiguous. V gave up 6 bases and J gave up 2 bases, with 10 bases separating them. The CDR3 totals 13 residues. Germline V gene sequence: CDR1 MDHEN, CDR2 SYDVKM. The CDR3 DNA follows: TGTGCCAGCAGCCGAAGACAAAACTATGGCTACACCTTC. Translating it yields CASSRRQNYGYTF.

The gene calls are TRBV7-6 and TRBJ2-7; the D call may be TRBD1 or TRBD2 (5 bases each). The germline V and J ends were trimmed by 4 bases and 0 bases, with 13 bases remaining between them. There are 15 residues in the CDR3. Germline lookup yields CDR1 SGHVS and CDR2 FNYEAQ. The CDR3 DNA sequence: TGTGCCAGCAGCTCACCGGGGACCCTCTCCTACGAGCAGTACTTC. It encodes CASSSPGTLSYEQYF.

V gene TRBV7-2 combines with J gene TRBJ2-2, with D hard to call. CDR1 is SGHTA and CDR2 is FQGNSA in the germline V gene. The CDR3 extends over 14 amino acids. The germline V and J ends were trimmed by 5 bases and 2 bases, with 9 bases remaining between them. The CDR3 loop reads CASSETTNTGELFF. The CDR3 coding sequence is TGTGCCAGCAGCGAAACGACAAACACCGGGGAGCTGTTTTTT. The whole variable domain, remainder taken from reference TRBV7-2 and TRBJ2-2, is GAGVSQSPSNKVTEKGKDVELRCDPISGHTALYWYRQSLGQGLEFLIYFQGNSAPDKSGLPSDRFSAERTGGSVSTLTIQRTQQEDSAVYLCASSETTNTGELFFGEGSRLTVL.

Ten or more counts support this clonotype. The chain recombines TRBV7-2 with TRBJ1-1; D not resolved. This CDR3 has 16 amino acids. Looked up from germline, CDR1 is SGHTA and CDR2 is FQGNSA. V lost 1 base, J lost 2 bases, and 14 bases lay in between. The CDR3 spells CASSLVAFIPNTEAFF. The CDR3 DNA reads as TGTGCCAGCAGCTTAGTGGCCTTCATCCCAAACACTGAAGCTTTCTTT.

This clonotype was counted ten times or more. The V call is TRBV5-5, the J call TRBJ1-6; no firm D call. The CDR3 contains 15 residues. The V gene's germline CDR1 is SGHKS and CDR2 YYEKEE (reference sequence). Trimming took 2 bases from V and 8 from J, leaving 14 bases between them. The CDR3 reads CASSFASDIDSPLHF. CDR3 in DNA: TGTGCCAGCAGCTTCGCCAGCGATATTGATTCACCCCTCCACTTT.

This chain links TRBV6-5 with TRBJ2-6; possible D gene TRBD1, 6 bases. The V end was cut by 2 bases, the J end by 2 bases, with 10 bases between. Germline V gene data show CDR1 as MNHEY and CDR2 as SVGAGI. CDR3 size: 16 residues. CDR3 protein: CASSYGAGAGANVLTF. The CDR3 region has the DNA TGTGCCAGCAGTTACGGGGCAGGGGCTGGGGCCAACGTCCTGACTTTC.

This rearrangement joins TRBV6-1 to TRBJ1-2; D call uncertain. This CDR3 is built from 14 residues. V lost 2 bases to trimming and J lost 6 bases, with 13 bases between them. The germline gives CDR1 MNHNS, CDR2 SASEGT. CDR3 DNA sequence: TGTGCCAGCAGTGAAAAGCCGCCCATCCATGGCTACACCTTC. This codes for CASSEKPPIHGYTF.

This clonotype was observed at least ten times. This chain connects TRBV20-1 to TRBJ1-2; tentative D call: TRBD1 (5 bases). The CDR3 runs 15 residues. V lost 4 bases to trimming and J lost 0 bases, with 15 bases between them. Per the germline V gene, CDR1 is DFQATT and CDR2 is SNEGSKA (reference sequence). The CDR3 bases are TGCAGTGCTAATCCAGCAGGGCTGTCTAACTATGGCTACACCTTC. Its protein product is CSANPAGLSNYGYTF.

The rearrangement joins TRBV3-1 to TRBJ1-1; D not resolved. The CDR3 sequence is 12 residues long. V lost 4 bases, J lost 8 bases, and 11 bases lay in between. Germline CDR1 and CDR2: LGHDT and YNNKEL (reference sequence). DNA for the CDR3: TGTGCCAGCAGCCCCCTGATGGGGGAAGCTTTCTTT. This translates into CASSPLMGEAFF.